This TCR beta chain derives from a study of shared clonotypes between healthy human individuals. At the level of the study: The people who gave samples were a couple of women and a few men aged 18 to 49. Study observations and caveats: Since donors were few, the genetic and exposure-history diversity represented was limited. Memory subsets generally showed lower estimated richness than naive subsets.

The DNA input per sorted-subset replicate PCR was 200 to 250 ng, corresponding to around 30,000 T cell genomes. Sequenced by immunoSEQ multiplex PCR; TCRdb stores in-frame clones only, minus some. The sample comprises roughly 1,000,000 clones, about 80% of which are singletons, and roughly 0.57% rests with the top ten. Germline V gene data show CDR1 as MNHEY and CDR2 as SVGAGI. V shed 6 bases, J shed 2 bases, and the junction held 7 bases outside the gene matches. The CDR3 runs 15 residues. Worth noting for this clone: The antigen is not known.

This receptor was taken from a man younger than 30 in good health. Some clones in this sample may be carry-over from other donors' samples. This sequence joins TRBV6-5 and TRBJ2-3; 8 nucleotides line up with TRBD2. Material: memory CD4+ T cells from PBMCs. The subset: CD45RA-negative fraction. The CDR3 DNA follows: TGTGCCAGCAGCAATCCGGGGGGGATCACAGATACGCAGTATTTT. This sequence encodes CASSNPGGITDTQYF.